The subject of this entry is one TCR beta chain. Its target antigen remains unknown. There are no base qualities to consult, and no much larger clone falls within one base. The data belong to a study of T cells in localized non-small cell lung cancer (dated by TCRdb to 2019 to 2021). Background for the entire study: The study examined T cell repertoires in approximately 240 patients with early-stage NSCLC and compared tumors with uninvolved tumor-adjacent lungs. All 240 or so NSCLC patients in the cohort were treatment-naive and had localized lung tumors that were resected. Of the NSCLC patients, 120 to 150 were male and roughly 100 were female, and the mean age was approximately 66 years. What the research found in general, with its limitations: Of the top 100 tumor clones, a median of roughly 56 were detected in paired uninvolved adjacent lung; under 30 were also among that lung's top 100. Longer overall survival was associated with higher T cell density in blood, whereas shorter survival was associated with higher clonality in adjacent lung. Uninvolved tumor-adjacent lung showed the highest T cell clonality, higher than tumor, which suggests more focused antigenic responses in the adjacent lung. Because the study design was exploratory, TCR variables were selected using unadjusted p-values without false-discovery rate correction. Because multi-region sequencing of the tumors was not done, intratumor heterogeneity could not be ruled out.

The immunoSEQ Assay was used to sequence TCR beta CDR3 regions from DNA. In the paper's pipeline: To compute T cell density, TCR beta template counts were normalized to usable DNA, which was estimated by amplifying housekeeping genes. Richness was estimated using the preseqR package, with extrapolation to 400,000 templates for PBMC samples and to 120,000 templates for tissue samples. Clonality was taken to be one minus Pielou's evenness. Tissue-enriched TCRs were identified by differential abundance testing using productive amino-acid clonotypes, minimum total count 5 and alpha 0.1. Repertoire overlap between compartments was quantified with the Jaccard Index and Morisita Overlap Index. TCR beta CDR3s were clustered by GLIPH together with public tetramer-defined viral CDR3s, and at least three viral sequences plus V-gene enrichment were required for viral motifs. In its TCRdb copy, this immuneACCESS table keeps in-frame sequences only and misses some clones. Where compared with another copy, unresolved V genes explain less than half of these, and the others have no known cause. V and J calls and clone size come straight from that table; D and trimming were deduced from the DNA. For this sample the table gives some 51,000 clones, of which roughly 90% were detected only once. The ten largest clones add up to less than 6% of the sample.

The junction shows trimming of 6 bases on V and 2 bases on J, plus 10 bases between the germline ends. Counted from cysteine to phenylalanine, this CDR3 has 13 amino acids. Kept here is only the CDR3 DNA, which spans 39 bases and is read in frame from base 1. For CDR1 and CDR2, the germline V gene lists MDHEN and SYDVKM. At diagnosis, peripheral blood, uninvolved tumor-adjacent lung and tumor were collected and stored as a combination of fresh-frozen and FFPE material. For TCR repertoire profiling, blood samples were analyzed as peripheral blood mononuclear cells. The V and J genes are TRBV28 and TRBJ1-2; no D gene is confidently identified. Source: peripheral blood, taken before any cancer treatment. This TCR derives from a woman between 35 and 70 years old with stage I lung adenocarcinoma. In nucleotide form, the sequence is TGTGCCAGCAGCCTACCTTCGAACTATGGCTACACCTTC. Translation gives CASSLPSNYGYTF.